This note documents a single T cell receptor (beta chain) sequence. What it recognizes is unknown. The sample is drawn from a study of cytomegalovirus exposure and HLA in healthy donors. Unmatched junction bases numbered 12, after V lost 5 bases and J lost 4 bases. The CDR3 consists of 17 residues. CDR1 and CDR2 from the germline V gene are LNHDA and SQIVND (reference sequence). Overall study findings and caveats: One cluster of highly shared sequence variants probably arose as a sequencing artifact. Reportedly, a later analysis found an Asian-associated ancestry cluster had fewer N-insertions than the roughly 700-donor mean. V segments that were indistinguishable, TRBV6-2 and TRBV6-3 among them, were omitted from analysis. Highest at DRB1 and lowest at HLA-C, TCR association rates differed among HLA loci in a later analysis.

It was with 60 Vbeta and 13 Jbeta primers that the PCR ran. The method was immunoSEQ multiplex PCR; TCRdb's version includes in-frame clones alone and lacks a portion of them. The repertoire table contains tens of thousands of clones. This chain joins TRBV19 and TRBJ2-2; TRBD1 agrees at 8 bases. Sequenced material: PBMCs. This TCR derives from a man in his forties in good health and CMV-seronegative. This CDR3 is CASSPRRTGFGTGELFF. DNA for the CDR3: TGTGCCAGTAGTCCCCGCAGGACAGGGTTTGGCACCGGGGAGCTGTTTTTT.